These 30 T cell receptor beta chains were sequenced from one sample in a study of CD8 T cells in ankylosing spondylitis. Study-wide points: For ankylosing spondylitis blood, a TCR beta motif of several highly homologous variants appeared characteristic.

For these TCRs, the target antigens are not known. TCRdb re-called the 5' RACE reads with MiXCR, one entry per CDR3 protein. The table has around 430,000 distinct CDR3 sequences, roughly 15% seen once. The material sequenced was blood, either unsorted or a sorted T cell fraction (not recorded which). The origin of the receptors is a male donor with ankylosing spondylitis.

This clonotype has more than one count but fewer than ten. V gene TRBV10-3 combines with J gene TRBJ2-7; D is perhaps TRBD2 (7 bases). CDR1 is ENHRY, CDR2 SYGVKD, per germline. CDR3 length: 13 residues. V lost 4 bases and J 3 bases, leaving 10 bases between the germline ends. In DNA, the CDR3 is TGTGCCATCAGTGCGGGGGGCGGCTACGAGCAGTACTTC. It encodes CAISAGGGYEQYF.

V is TRBV5-5 and J is TRBJ2-1, with 11 bases identical to TRBD2. CDR3 size: 16 residues. Germline V gene data show CDR1 as SGHKS and CDR2 as YYEKEE (reference sequence). J was trimmed by 7 bases and V by 0 bases; bases with no gene match: 6. The CDR3 reads CASSLAVTSGKNEQFF. The DNA of the CDR3 is TGTGCCAGCAGCTTGGCCGTGACTAGCGGGAAAAATGAGCAGTTCTTC.

This clonotype was seen only a few times. The chain recombines TRBV7-8 with TRBJ2-2; D ambiguous. The CDR3 extends over 12 amino acids. Trimming removed 5 bases from V and 6 bases from J, with 7 bases in between. Germline V gene data show CDR1 as SGHVS and CDR2 as FQNEAQ. The CDR3: CASSIGPGELFF. CDR3 DNA sequence: TGTGCCAGCAGCATCGGTCCCGGGGAGCTGTTTTTT. The complete variable domain, with remaining parts taken from reference TRBV7-8 and TRBJ2-2, reads GAGVSQSPRYKVAKRGQDVALRCDPISGHVSLFWYQQALGQGPEFLTYFQNEAQLDKSGLPSDRFFAERPEGSVSTLKIQRTQQEDSAVYLCASSIGPGELFFGEGSRLTVL.

This clonotype was seen a few times. This chain uses TRBV7-2 with TRBJ2-3; TRBD2 matches 9 bases. V was clipped by 0 bases and J by 4 bases; unmatched bases: 8. There are 17 residues in the CDR3. Germline V gene sequence: CDR1 SGHTA, CDR2 FQGNSA. CDR3 in amino acids: CASSLALAGGRADTQYF. CDR3 DNA: TGTGCCAGCAGCTTAGCGCTGGCGGGAGGGAGGGCAGATACGCAGTATTTT.

At least ten counts were recorded for this clonotype. The V call is TRBV10-3, the J call TRBJ2-7, with 9 bases identical to TRBD2. Trimming cost V 5 bases and J 7 bases; bases outside gene matches: 6. Germline V gene data show CDR1 as ENHRY and CDR2 as SYGVKD. This CDR3 spans 13 amino acids. CDR3 sequence (DNA): TGTGCCATCAGTAACCCCGCGGGAGGGGAGCAGTACTTC. Translation: CAISNPAGGEQYF.

The rearrangement uses TRBV7-3 and TRBJ2-2; 8 bases align to TRBD1. The CDR3 loop spans 15 amino acids. Germline V CDR1 and CDR2: SGHTA, FQGTGA. J was trimmed by 3 bases and V by 5 bases; bases with no gene match: 5. The CDR3 coding sequence is TGTGCCAGCAGCCAGACAGGGGACTACACCGGGGAGCTGTTTTTT. It yields the protein CASSQTGDYTGELFF.

This clonotype was counted between two and nine times. The genes are TRBV10-3 and TRBJ1-1; unclear D gene. Germline V gene sequence: CDR1 ENHRY, CDR2 SYGVKD. V lost 7 bases and J lost 1, with 4 bases in between. The CDR3 is made up of 11 amino acids. CDR3 DNA sequence: TGTGCCATCAAAGCGAACACTGAAGCTTTCTTT. Protein: CAIKANTEAFF.

The chain carries TRBV7-3 and TRBJ2-2, with 9 nucleotides matching TRBD1. This CDR3 is built from 16 residues. Germline V gene lookup returns CDR1 SGHTA and CDR2 FQGTGA. The ends lost 5 bases at V and 0 bases at J; junction bases unmatched: 4. CDR3 region: CASSPRTGANTGELFF. In nucleotides, the CDR3 is TGTGCCAGCAGCCCACGGACAGGGGCGAACACCGGGGAGCTGTTTTTT.

V gene TRBV5-1 combines with J gene TRBJ2-3; D may correspond to TRBD1 or TRBD2 (5 bases each). The length of the CDR3 is 14 residues. V was pared by 2 bases and J by 3 bases, with 10 bases between. Germline CDR1 is SGHRS and CDR2 is YFSETQ. In DNA form, the CDR3 reads TGCGCCAGCAGCTTCGGGGCCCAAACAGATACGCAGTATTTT. It translates to CASSFGAQTDTQYF.

In its sample, this clonotype was seen many times. The genes are TRBV12-3 or TRBV12-4 and TRBJ2-1; 8 bases are shared with TRBD1. This CDR3 comprises 13 residues. The ends lost 0 bases at V and 9 bases at J; junction bases unmatched: 1. The CDR3 loop reads CASSLAGTGEQFF. CDR3 sequence (DNA): TGTGCCAGCAGTTTAGCGGGGACAGGTGAGCAGTTCTTC.

The chain links TRBV7-2 to TRBJ2-1; TRBD1 might be the D (6 bases). CDR1 is SGHTA and CDR2 is FQGNSA in the germline V gene. This CDR3 region has 15 residues. The V end lost 5 bases, the J end lost 0 bases, and 11 bases lay between the germline ends. CDR3 amino acids: CASSADSSSYNEQFF. The DNA for the CDR3 is TGTGCCAGCAGCGCGGACAGCAGCTCCTACAATGAGCAGTTCTTC.

This chain joins TRBV5-4 and TRBJ2-3; 10 bases are shared with TRBD2. The CDR3 is 17 amino acids. From germline, CDR1 is SGHNT and CDR2 YYREEE (reference sequence). V dropped 3 bases and J dropped 0; count of bases not matched to a gene: 7. CDR3 region: CASSSFGLAESTDTQYF. CDR3 DNA sequence: TGTGCCAGCAGCTCATTCGGACTAGCGGAGAGCACAGATACGCAGTATTTT.

The CDR3 coding sequence is TGCAGTGCCCCTCTAAGGTTGAGCGCTGAGCAGTTCTTC. It specifies CSAPLRLSAEQFF. The chain recombines TRBV20-1 with TRBJ2-1; D ambiguous. Germline V lookup: CDR1 DFQATT, CDR2 SNEGSKA (reference sequence). The CDR3 is 13 residues long. V was pared by 6 bases and J by 9 bases, with 18 bases between.

This clonotype was detected ten times or more. This chain connects TRBV5-1 to TRBJ1-1; D is possibly TRBD1 (5 bases). This CDR3 is built from 15 residues. Looked up from germline, CDR1 is SGHRS and CDR2 is YFSETQ. Trimming shortened V by 4 bases and J by 2 bases, and 15 bases separated the two germline ends. The CDR3 sequence: CASSPRQPRNTEAFF. The CDR3 nucleotides are TGCGCCAGCAGCCCTAGACAGCCCCGAAACACTGAAGCTTTCTTT.

The chain carries TRBV20-1 and TRBJ2-7; possible D gene TRBD1, 6 bases. The CDR3 has 13 residues. Per the germline V gene, CDR1 is DFQATT and CDR2 is SNEGSKA (reference sequence). V dropped 4 bases and J dropped 0 bases, with 10 bases sitting between them. CDR3 nucleotides: TGCAGTGCTAACCCAGGGGACTCCTACGAGCAGTACTTC. Translating it yields CSANPGDSYEQYF.

J is TRBJ2-5 and V is TRBV29-1, with TRBD2 identical over 8 bases. The germline gives CDR1 SQVTM, CDR2 ANQGSEA. The V segment lost 1 base and the J segment 2 bases; nucleotides outside the gene matches: 3. The CDR3 has 14 residues. CDR3 amino acids: CSVEVAGHQETQYF. DNA of the CDR3: TGCAGCGTTGAAGTAGCGGGGCATCAAGAGACCCAGTACTTC.

This CDR3 is CAGHTSGQETQYF. Written as DNA, the CDR3 is TGTGCCGGCCATACTAGCGGCCAAGAGACCCAGTACTTC. The chain couples TRBV7-9 to TRBJ2-5; 8 nucleotides match TRBD2. The germline V gene has CDR1 SEHNR and CDR2 FQNEAQ (reference sequence). CDR3 length: 13 residues. The V segment lost 11 bases and the J segment 1 base; nucleotides outside the gene matches: 6.

For the CDR3, the DNA is TGTGCCATCAGTGCCCGGCTAGCGGGAGTTGGCAATGAGCAGTTCTTC. Amino acid sequence: CAISARLAGVGNEQFF. The gene calls are TRBV10-3 and TRBJ2-1; 10 bases agree with TRBD2. CDR1 is ENHRY and CDR2 is SYGVKD in the germline V gene. The CDR3 has 16 residues. The trim removed 4 bases at V and 6 bases at J, leaving 9 bases unmatched.

V and J are TRBV20-1 and TRBJ2-2; TRBD1 might be the D (8 bases). The V and J ends lost 2 bases and 7 bases respectively, with 26 bases between them. The CDR3 contains 18 residues. CDR1 is DFQATT and CDR2 is SNEGSKA in the germline V gene (reference sequence). CDR3 nucleotides: TGCAGTGCTAGAAGGGCAGGGGGCGTTAGCGGGTTATACGGGGAGCTGTTTTTT. As protein: CSARRAGGVSGLYGELFF.

This clonotype was recorded many times. The chain has TRBV7-2 and TRBJ2-7, with D hard to call. Germline V gene data show CDR1 as SGHTA and CDR2 as FQGNSA. V gave up 1 base and J gave up 1 base, with 5 bases separating them. The CDR3 sequence is 13 residues long. CDR3 nucleotides: TGTGCCAGCAGCTTAGGCCGTTCCTACGAGCAGTACTTC. Amino acids: CASSLGRSYEQYF.

The chain links TRBV20-1 to TRBJ1-1; D possibly corresponds to TRBD1 (5 bases). The CDR3 runs to 13 residues. Germline CDR1 DFQATT, CDR2 SNEGSKA (reference sequence). CDR3 nucleotide sequence: TGCAGCCCTGGGGGGGTTCTGGGCACTGAAGCTTTCTTT. Its protein product is CSPGGVLGTEAFF.

This chain connects TRBV5-5 to TRBJ2-1; 13 nucleotides line up with TRBD2. V was clipped by 3 bases and J by 7 bases; unmatched bases: 10. The germline gives CDR1 SGHKS, CDR2 YYEKEE (reference sequence). CDR3 length: 17 residues. CDR3 nucleotide sequence: TGTGCCAGCAGCTGGAGGACTAGCGGGAGCCCCGGGAATGAGCAGTTCTTC. This sequence encodes CASSWRTSGSPGNEQFF. The whole variable domain, remainder taken from reference TRBV5-5 and TRBJ2-1, is DAGVTQSPTHLIKTRGQQVTLRCSPISGHKSVSWYQQVLGQGPQFIFQYYEKEERGRGNFPDRFSARQFPNYSSELNVNALLLGDSALYLCASSWRTSGSPGNEQFFGPGTRLTVL.

This clonotype was counted ten times or more. The chain has TRBV20-1 and TRBJ2-2, with TRBD1 identical over 7 bases. This CDR3 is built from 14 residues. Germline CDR1 is DFQATT and CDR2 is SNEGSKA (reference sequence). V trimming: 1 base; J trimming: 8 bases; junction bases outside the gene matches: 7. The CDR3 DNA sequence: TGCAGTGCTAGAGCAGGGGGTAGGGGTGGGGAGCTGTTTTTT. Residues: CSARAGGRGGELFF.

V is TRBV30 and J is TRBJ2-2; D unclear. The V gene lost 4 bases and the J gene lost 0 bases, with 9 bases spanning the gap. Germline CDR1 and CDR2: GTSNPN and SVGIG (reference sequence). The CDR3 has 14 amino acids. In nucleotides, the CDR3 is TGTGCCTGGACCCAACAGACGAACACCGGGGAGCTGTTTTTT. The encoded protein is CAWTQQTNTGELFF.

The chain couples TRBV10-2 to TRBJ2-5, with D perhaps TRBD2 (7 bases). V was clipped by 8 bases and J by 6 bases, with 16 bases between them. Looked up from germline, CDR1 is WSHSY and CDR2 is SAAADI. The CDR3 is 13 residues long. The CDR3 DNA is TGCGCCAGCTGGGGGGGGGGCCAGAAGACCCAGTACTTC. This translates into CASWGGGQKTQYF.

V and J are TRBV20-1 and TRBJ2-5; a weak D match, TRBD2 (6 bases). CDR1 is DFQATT and CDR2 is SNEGSKA in the germline V gene (reference sequence). V gave up 1 base and J gave up 5 bases, with 14 bases separating them. The CDR3 spans 14 residues. The CDR3 nucleotides are TGCAGTGCTAGAGTGCCGGGGGTGTCGGAGACCCAGTACTTC. Its protein is CSARVPGVSETQYF.

The table lists this clonotype with a few counts. The chain joins TRBV10-3 to TRBJ1-1; no clear D. The CDR3 covers 14 residues. Germline CDR1 is ENHRY and CDR2 is SYGVKD. Deletions cut 4 bases from V and 0 bases from J, with 9 bases between. The CDR3 loop reads CAISGADMNTEAFF. CDR3 in DNA: TGTGCCATCAGTGGGGCAGACATGAACACTGAAGCTTTCTTT.

This chain joins TRBV6-6 and TRBJ2-7, with TRBD1 as a possible D gene (5 bases). Trimming pared 5 bases from V and 2 bases from J, leaving 10 bases between. The CDR3 sequence is 13 residues long. Germline V gene data show CDR1 as MNHNY and CDR2 as SVGAGI (reference sequence). The CDR3 nucleotides read TGTGCCAGCAGTCCCCCGACAGCCTACGAGCAGTACTTC. Translated: CASSPPTAYEQYF.

The sample holds a few counts of this clonotype. J is TRBJ2-7 and V is TRBV27; tentatively, D is TRBD1 (6 bases). Between the trimmed V and J ends, which lost 7 bases and 3 bases, there was a span of 13 bases. The germline V gene encodes CDR1 MNHEY and CDR2 SMNVEV (reference sequence). The CDR3 is 13 amino acids. DNA of the CDR3: TGTGCCAGCACCAAGTTCAGGGGCTACGAGCAGTACTTC. Amino acid sequence: CASTKFRGYEQYF.

The chain employs TRBV18 and TRBJ2-1, with 12 nucleotides matching TRBD2. V trimming: 4 bases; J trimming: 3 bases; junction bases outside the gene matches: 4. The CDR3 totals 16 residues. Germline values: CDR1 KGHSH, CDR2 LQKENI. This chain's CDR3 is CASSLLTSGGYNEQFF. CDR3 sequence (DNA): TGTGCCAGCTCACTCTTGACTAGCGGGGGCTACAATGAGCAGTTCTTC.